The text below deals with one T cell receptor beta chain. This clone's antigen is unknown. Base qualities are not provided; no much larger clone lies one nucleotide away. The V end gives up 3 bases and the J end 6 bases, leaving 7 bases in the junction not matched to a gene. The CDR3, from cysteine to phenylalanine, totals 15 residues. The CDR3 DNA has 45 bases and is translated from base 1. CDR1 and CDR2, per the germline V gene (reference sequence), are SGHNT and YYREEE. The data were taken from a study of blood T cell repertoires in COVID-19 (dated by TCRdb to 2020 to 2022). With regard to the full study: Samples covering the acute and convalescent phases of COVID-19 were provided by collaborators in the United States, Italy and Spain. The samples were drawn from the first 160 participants of the ongoing ImmuneRACE study and from over a thousand subjects provided by 6 global collaborators. Sample metadata almost always included a de-identified subject ID, COVID-19 status, age in years and sex. Deeply sampled blood TCRbeta repertoires from subjects exposed to, actively infected with, or recovered from COVID-19 were included in the dataset. A freely available public database, intended as a resource for researchers studying the immune response to SARS-CoV-2, is where the repertoires were released. The material from the prospective study consisted of cDNA or gDNA derived from T cells, B-cell-depleted T cells, or PBMCs. Where HLA class I and class II types were available, the types were taken from metadata supplied by the sample provider, not from assay-based typing. Broader findings and caveats from the paper: The quantity of clinical and demographic metadata differed by source and by participant and was supplied without curation.

Participants in the prospective study were enrolled through a virtual design, were aged roughly 18 to 100 years, and lived in roughly 26 United States geographic areas. To assign participants to cohorts, the prospective study relied on clinical history that participants themselves reported in a screening survey and a study questionnaire. Recovered participants in ImmuneRACE Cohort 3 were defined as having two consecutive negative NP/OP PCR tests, clearance from a healthcare professional, or resolution of symptoms. Each participant in the prospective study had whole blood, serum and a nasopharyngeal or oropharyngeal swab collected by mobile phlebotomists. Over a roughly 2-month period, participants in the prospective study had the option of providing additional blood draws and questionnaires. Before DNA extraction, blood samples from the prospective study were shipped at room temperature or frozen.

The immunoSEQ Assay, a bias-controlled multiplex PCR, was used to amplify TCRbeta CDR3 regions from genomic DNA. Processing in the source paper ran as follows. Nucleated cell counts per sample were estimated from amplification of reference gene primers within the assay. Sequence reads were collapsed and filtered to measure the absolute abundance of every unique TCRbeta CDR3 rearrangement. For each sample, productive Simpson clonality was calculated as the square root of Simpson's diversity index across productive rearrangements. The source is immuneACCESS, and TCRdb retained only in-frame sequences with V and J called. Part of the clones is not carried over; for the studies checked, unresolved V genes explain less than half of this, and the remainder is unexplained. The V and J calls and the clone size are those of that table, but D and trimming were determined from the DNA. The sample includes approximately 230,000 clones, with approximately 84% observed a single time. The ten largest clones represent about 15% of the sample.

The TCR originated in a man aged 40-50 years who had recovered from COVID-19. Rearrangement joined TRBV5-4 to TRBJ2-3; TRBD2 agrees with 10 junctional bases. The sample comprised PBMCs or T cells enriched from blood (not recorded which). Here the CDR3 is given as CASSWASGRGDTQYF. The DNA is as follows: TGTGCCAGCAGCTGGGCTAGCGGGAGAGGTGATACGCAGTATTTT.